The rows below give T cell receptor beta chains drawn from one sample of a study of T cells in Graves' hyperthyroidism and ophthalmopathy. TCRdb re-derived calls from the multiplex PCR reads in MiXCR, one entry per CDR3 protein. Counted here are more than 500,000 distinct CDR3 sequences, about 17% occurring once; the ten biggest clones make up approximately 3.9%. Sequencing was carried out using blood. These receptors originate from a woman between 25 and 40 years old with Graves' hyperthyroidism. Each CDR3 is given with its conserved first and last residue. D genes are given only for firm matches. Size tells how often a clone was seen (once, few, many) or the class of an expanded clone, and some rows leave it out.

v_call,clone_size,j_call,d_call,cdr3_aa,cdr3_nt
TRBV20-1,NA,TRBJ1-2,TRBD1,CSARTGVGYGYTF,TGCAGTGCTAGGACAGGGGTAGGCTATGGCTACACCTTC
TRBV12-3/TRBV12-4,many,TRBJ2-1,TRBD1,CASSLRDRVIEQFF,TGTGCCAGCAGTTTACGGGACAGGGTTATAGAGCAGTTCTTC
TRBV20-1,many,TRBJ2-7,NA,CSARRVSTGSEQYF,TGCAGTGCTAGAAGGGTTTCCACCGGGAGTGAGCAGTACTTC
TRBV6-2/TRBV6-3,many,TRBJ2-7,TRBD2,CASSGDRRLAGPSFYEQYF,TGTGCCAGCAGTGGGGACCGGAGACTAGCGGGACCTTCCTTCTACGAGCAGTACTTC
TRBV12-3/TRBV12-4,NA,TRBJ2-2,TRBD2,CASSPGTSGITGELFF,TGTGCCAGCAGTCCCGGGACTAGCGGGATAACCGGGGAGCTGTTTTTT
TRBV30,NA,TRBJ2-3,NA,CAWSLSPDTQYF,TGTGCCTGGAGTTTGTCTCCTGATACGCAGTATTTT
TRBV3-1,many,TRBJ2-7,NA,CASSPPWPSSYEQYF,TGTGCCAGCAGCCCCCCCTGGCCTAGCTCCTACGAGCAGTACTTC
TRBV5-1,NA,TRBJ1-5,NA,CALEPLQPQHF,TGCGCCCTTGAGCCGTTACAGCCCCAGCATTTT
TRBV12-3/TRBV12-4,many,TRBJ2-2,NA,CASSMGATGELFF,TGTGCCAGCAGTATGGGAGCCACCGGGGAGCTGTTTTTT
TRBV30,NA,TRBJ2-5,NA,CAWSVVSSGQETQYF,TGTGCCTGGAGTGTAGTGTCGTCAGGCCAAGAGACCCAGTACTTC
TRBV13,few,TRBJ2-2,TRBD2,CASRSGGRAGELFF,TGTGCCAGCAGGAGCGGCGGGAGGGCCGGGGAGCTGTTTTTT
TRBV28,many,TRBJ2-7,NA,CASKGGESYEQYF,TGTGCCAGCAAGGGGGGGGAATCCTACGAGCAGTACTTC
TRBV4-2,NA,TRBJ2-6,NA,CASSQGSSGANVLTF,TGTGCCAGCAGCCAAGGGTCCTCTGGGGCCAACGTCCTGACTTTC
TRBV2,NA,TRBJ2-5,NA,CATGHVQETQYF,TGTGCCACCGGACACGTCCAAGAGACCCAGTACTTC
TRBV3-1,many,TRBJ2-7,TRBD1,CASSQGQRQGAYEQYF,TGTGCCAGCAGCCAAGGGCAGAGACAGGGGGCCTACGAGCAGTACTTC
TRBV29-1,NA,TRBJ1-6,NA,CSGRFGRDSPLHF,TGCAGCGGTCGTTTCGGGCGAGATTCACCCCTCCACTTT
TRBV28,NA,TRBJ2-2,NA,CASSFDGRGTGELFF,TGTGCCAGCAGTTTTGACGGGAGAGGAACCGGGGAGCTGTTTTTT
TRBV20-1,NA,TRBJ2-7,NA,CSAHGRQGYEQYF,TGCAGTGCCCACGGGAGACAAGGCTACGAGCAGTACTTC
TRBV9,NA,TRBJ2-3,TRBD2,CASSVHFRTSEEDTQYF,TGTGCCAGCAGCGTCCATTTTAGGACTAGCGAGGAAGATACGCAGTATTTT
TRBV28,many,TRBJ2-1,NA,CASPGGGPYSYNEQFF,TGTGCCAGTCCCGGCGGAGGCCCTTACTCCTACAATGAGCAGTTCTTC
TRBV12-5,many,TRBJ1-1,NA,CASGPSGVRNTEAFF,TGTGCTAGTGGCCCTAGCGGGGTTCGGAACACTGAAGCTTTCTTT
TRBV6-1,NA,TRBJ1-2,NA,CASSRLNYGYTF,TGTGCCAGCAGTCGTCTAAACTATGGCTACACCTTC
TRBV3-1,many,TRBJ2-2,NA,CASSQDAGWTGELFF,TGTGCCAGCAGCCAAGATGCAGGGTGGACCGGGGAGCTGTTTTTT
TRBV10-3,many,TRBJ2-1,TRBD2,CATRTRDEQFF,TGTGCCACGCGGACTAGAGATGAGCAGTTCTTC
TRBV6-4,NA,TRBJ1-6,NA,CASSDSVDSNSPLHF,TGTGCCAGCAGTGACTCGGTGGACAGTAATTCACCCCTCCACTTT
TRBV2,few,TRBJ2-1,TRBD2,CASRTGEGNEQFF,TGTGCCAGCAGAACGGGGGAGGGCAATGAGCAGTTCTTC
TRBV24-1,few,TRBJ2-2,TRBD1,CATSDLQGAGELFF,TGTGCCACCAGTGATTTGCAGGGGGCCGGGGAGCTGTTTTTT
TRBV15,many,TRBJ1-2,NA,CATSRATRVDGYTF,TGTGCCACCAGCAGAGCTACGAGGGTAGATGGCTACACCTTC
TRBV19,few,TRBJ2-1,NA,CASSPGEAEGDEQFF,TGTGCCAGCAGCCCTGGGGAGGCGGAAGGGGATGAGCAGTTCTTC
TRBV11-1,many,TRBJ2-1,TRBD2,CASSRGRATYNEQFF,TGTGCCAGCTCCCGCGGGAGGGCTACCTACAATGAGCAGTTCTTC
TRBV6-5,few,TRBJ2-2,TRBD2,CASRVAGVLGELFF,TGTGCCAGCAGGGTAGCGGGAGTACTCGGGGAGCTGTTTTTT
TRBV6-1,many,TRBJ2-3,TRBD2,CASSEQGLVGTQYF,TGTGCCAGCAGTGAACAGGGACTAGTCGGTACGCAGTATTTT
TRBV12-3/TRBV12-4,many,TRBJ2-5,NA,CASSFSGALQETQYF,TGTGCCAGCAGTTTTTCCGGGGCCCTCCAAGAGACCCAGTACTTC
TRBV20-1,NA,TRBJ2-4,TRBD1,CSADPGSTGWNIQYF,TGCAGTGCGGATCCCGGATCGACAGGGTGGAACATTCAGTACTTC
TRBV12-5,many,TRBJ2-1,NA,CASRGASSYNEQFF,TGTGCTAGTCGGGGCGCCAGCTCCTACAATGAGCAGTTCTTC
TRBV6-1,many,TRBJ1-5,NA,CASKDLRDNQPQHF,TGTGCCAGCAAAGATTTAAGGGACAATCAGCCCCAGCATTTT
TRBV10-3,few,TRBJ1-2,NA,CAISERRGGNYGYTF,TGTGCCATCAGTGAGCGAAGGGGGGGAAACTATGGCTACACCTTC
TRBV2,many,TRBJ1-2,TRBD1,CASSDDRGLHYGYTF,TGTGCCAGCAGTGACGACAGGGGGCTTCACTATGGCTACACCTTC
TRBV27,few,TRBJ2-7,NA,CASANPGNEQYF,TGTGCCAGCGCCAATCCCGGGAACGAGCAGTACTTC
TRBV24-1,many,TRBJ1-1,NA,CATSEQPTKASTEAFF,TGTGCCACCAGTGAGCAACCAACGAAGGCGAGCACTGAAGCTTTCTTT
TRBV2,NA,TRBJ2-1,TRBD2,CASSEIAGADLGEQFF,TGTGCCAGCAGTGAAATAGCGGGAGCGGATCTGGGTGAGCAGTTCTTC
TRBV12-3/TRBV12-4,many,TRBJ2-7,TRBD1,CASSSYRGLHEQYF,TGTGCCAGCAGTTCATACAGGGGGCTCCACGAGCAGTACTTC
TRBV20-1,NA,TRBJ1-1,NA,CSARRHINTEAFF,TGCAGTGCTAGGCGTCACATAAACACTGAAGCTTTCTTT
TRBV5-1,NA,TRBJ1-3,NA,CASSLGALGNTIYF,TGCGCCAGCAGCTTGGGAGCGCTTGGAAACACCATATATTTT